The source of this T cell receptor beta chain is a study of blood T cells in healthy people across ages. Study background: Template-switching capture recovered about one barcoded beta molecule per two T cells.

Alongside a J-beta primer mix, a sample-barcoded 5' primer served in a second PCR lasting roughly 6 to 12 cycles. Every sample gave at least 2.5 million paired-end reads containing CDR3. In TCRdb, the 5' RACE reads were re-called with MiXCR into one record per CDR3 protein. The sample has around 780,000 distinct CDR3 sequences, around 50% seen once. Trimming shortened V by 5 bases and J by 2 bases, and 16 bases separated the two germline ends. This CDR3 spans 17 amino acids. The germline V gene has CDR1 PRHDT and CDR2 FYEKMQ (reference sequence). Peripheral blood samples of 9 to 10 milliliters were drawn from each donor.

Sequencing was done on a sample of blood. The chain recombines TRBV13 with TRBJ2-6; D is unclear. The sequence was collected from a man aged 35-49 years in good health. The CDR3 coding sequence is TGTGCCAGCAGCGTCCGCGGCAGCGTCCCTGGGGCCAACGTCCTGACTTTC. It translates to CASSVRGSVPGANVLTF.